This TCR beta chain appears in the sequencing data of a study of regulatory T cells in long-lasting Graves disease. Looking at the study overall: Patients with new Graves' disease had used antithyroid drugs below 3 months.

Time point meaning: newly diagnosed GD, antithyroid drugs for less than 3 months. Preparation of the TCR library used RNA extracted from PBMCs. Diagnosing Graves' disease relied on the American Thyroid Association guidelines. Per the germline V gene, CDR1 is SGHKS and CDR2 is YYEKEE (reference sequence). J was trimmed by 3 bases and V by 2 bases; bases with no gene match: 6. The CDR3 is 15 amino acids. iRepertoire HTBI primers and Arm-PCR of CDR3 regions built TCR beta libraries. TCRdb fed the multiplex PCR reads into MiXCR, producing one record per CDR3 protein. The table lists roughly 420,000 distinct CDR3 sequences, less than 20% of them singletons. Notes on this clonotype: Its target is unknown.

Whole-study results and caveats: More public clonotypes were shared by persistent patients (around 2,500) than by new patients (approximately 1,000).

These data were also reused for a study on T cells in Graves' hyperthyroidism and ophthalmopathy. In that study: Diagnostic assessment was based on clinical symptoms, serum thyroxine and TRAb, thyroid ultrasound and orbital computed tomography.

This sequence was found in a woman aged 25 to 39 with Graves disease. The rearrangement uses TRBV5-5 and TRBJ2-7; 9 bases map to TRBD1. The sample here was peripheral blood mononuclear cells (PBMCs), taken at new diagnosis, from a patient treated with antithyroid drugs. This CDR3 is CASSLHRGPRYEQYF. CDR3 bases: TGTGCCAGCAGCTTACACAGGGGGCCCCGCTACGAGCAGTACTTC.